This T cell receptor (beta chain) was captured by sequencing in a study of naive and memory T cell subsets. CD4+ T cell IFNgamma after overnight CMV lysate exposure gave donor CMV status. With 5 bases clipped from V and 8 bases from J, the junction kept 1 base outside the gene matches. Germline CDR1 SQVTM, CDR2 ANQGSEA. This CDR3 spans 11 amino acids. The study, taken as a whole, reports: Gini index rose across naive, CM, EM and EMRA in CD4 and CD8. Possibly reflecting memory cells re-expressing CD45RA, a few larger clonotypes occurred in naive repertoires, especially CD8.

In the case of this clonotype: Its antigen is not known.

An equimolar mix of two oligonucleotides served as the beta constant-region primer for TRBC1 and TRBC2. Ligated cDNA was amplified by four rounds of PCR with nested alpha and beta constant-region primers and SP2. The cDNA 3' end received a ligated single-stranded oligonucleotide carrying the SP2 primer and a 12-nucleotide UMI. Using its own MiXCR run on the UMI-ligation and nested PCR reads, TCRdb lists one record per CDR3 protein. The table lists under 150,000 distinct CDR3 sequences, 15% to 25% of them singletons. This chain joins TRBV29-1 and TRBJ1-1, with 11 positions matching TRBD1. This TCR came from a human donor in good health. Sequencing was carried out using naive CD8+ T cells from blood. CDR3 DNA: TGCAGCGTTCGGACAGGGGGCGAAGCTTTCTTT. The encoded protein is CSVRTGGEAFF.